The next 25 T cell receptor beta chains were all read from a single sample in a study of metastatic and nonmetastatic thyroid tumors. TCRdb reanalyzed the PCR reads with MiXCR. The sample comprises approximately 38,000 clones, about 25% of which are singletons, and approximately 9.9% rests with the top ten. Every patient underwent thyroid surgery untreated. Sequencing used blood. These receptors were collected from a female donor with papillary thyroid cancer or a benign thyroid nodule (not recorded which). Some clones in this sample may be carry-over from other donors' samples.

The chain employs TRBV18 and TRBJ2-4; 8 positions match TRBD1. This CDR3 spans 15 amino acids. Trimming took 3 bases from V and 1 from J; bases not matched to a gene: 2. In germline, CDR1 is KGHSH, CDR2 LQKENI. CDR3 in amino acids: CASSPRDRAKNIQYF. In DNA form, the CDR3 reads TGTGCCAGCTCACCCCGGGACAGGGCCAAAAACATTCAGTACTTC.

This clone was seen many times. CDR3 protein: CASSPQVSGRTSEQFF. DNA for the CDR3: TGTGCCAGCAGCCCCCAGGTTAGCGGGAGAACCTCGGAGCAGTTCTTC. J is TRBJ2-1 and V is TRBV9, with 9 bases that match TRBD2. This CDR3 contains 16 residues. Germline CDR1 is SGDLS and CDR2 is YYNGEE. With V trimmed by 4 bases and J by 10 bases, 15 bases remained unmatched.

To note about this clone: The junction differs from germline at one of its ends, possibly a read error. The rearrangement uses TRBV7-2 and TRBJ2-5, with 7 bases identical to TRBD2. The CDR3 has 13 residues. Germline values: CDR1 SGHTA, CDR2 FQGNSA. CDR3 sequence reads: CASSFAGEDTQYF. CDR3 DNA: TGTGCCAGTAGCTTCGCGGGAGAAGATACCCAGTACTTC.

This chain joins TRBV9 and TRBJ2-2; possible D gene TRBD2, 5 bases. Deletions cut 4 bases from V and 6 bases from J, with 13 bases between. Germline-derived CDR1 and CDR2 are SGDLS and YYNGEE. This CDR3 comprises 14 residues. CDR3 bases: TGTGCCAGCAGCCCTTCCTACGGGGCCGGGGAGCTGTTTTTT. Amino acids: CASSPSYGAGELFF.

In its sample, this clone was seen many times. The V call is TRBV3-1, the J call TRBJ2-1; possible D gene TRBD1, 6 bases. Germline CDR1 and CDR2: LGHDT and YNNKEL (reference sequence). V was trimmed by 3 bases and J by 11 bases, leaving 20 bases between them. The CDR3 contains 15 residues. The CDR3 sequence is CASSQLNPRGSKQFF. CDR3 nucleotides: TGTGCCAGCAGCCAGTTAAATCCAAGGGGGTCGAAGCAGTTCTTC.

CDR3 protein: CASSQELARGYEQYF. Written as DNA, the CDR3 is TGCGCCAGCAGCCAGGAACTAGCGAGAGGCTACGAGCAGTACTTC. The chain has TRBV4-3 and TRBJ2-7; 7 bases fit TRBD2. Germline trimming cut 3 bases from V and 3 bases from J; bases unmatched to any gene: 8. CDR3 length: 15 amino acids. Germline CDR1 LGHNA, CDR2 YSLEER.

The chain has TRBV20-1 and TRBJ2-3; the match to TRBD2 covers 10 bases. Losses at the gene ends were 6 bases for V and 4 bases for J; bases not matched to a gene: 10. Germline V gene data show CDR1 as DFQATT and CDR2 as SNEGSKA (reference sequence). The CDR3 consists of 15 residues. The CDR3: CSAPTLAGGPDTQYF. Here the CDR3 DNA reads TGCAGTGCCCCTACGTTAGCGGGAGGCCCAGATACGCAGTATTTT.

The rearrangement joins TRBV6-1 to TRBJ1-2, with D perhaps TRBD1 (5 bases). The CDR3 is 18 amino acids. CDR1 is MNHNS, CDR2 SASEGT, per germline. V shed 2 bases and J shed 1 base, with 20 bases lying between them. The CDR3 DNA is TGTGCCAGCAGTGAAAGGGCCGCTGGGGGAGTGCTTAACTATGGCTACACCTTC. Translation gives CASSERAAGGVLNYGYTF.

The chain links TRBV6-1 to TRBJ2-5; 12 bases are shared with TRBD1. The better agreement between TRBJ2-1 and the DNA end casts doubt on the J call. This CDR3 comprises 16 residues. Germline-derived CDR1 and CDR2 are MNHNS and SASEGT. This chain's CDR3 is CASTTPGQGAFNEQFF. CDR3 nucleotides: TGTGCCAGCACTACCCCGGGACAGGGGGCGTTTAATGAGCAGTTCTTC.

There are many counts of this clone. A read error is likely, as this CDR3 ends without the conserved phenylalanine or tryptophan. The limits of the CDR3 on the DNA are not certain, so only TCRdb's listed CDR3 is given. The chain employs TRBV9 and TRBJ2-4; no check of the table's D call, TRBD2, against the DNA was made. The CDR3 is 8 residues long, ends included. Germline loops: CDR1 SGDLS, CDR2 YYNGEE. CDR3 residues: CASSSQLA.

V and J are TRBV5-6 and TRBJ2-1; D perhaps matches TRBD2 (5 bases). Trimming pared 0 bases from V and 4 bases from J, leaving 11 bases between. This CDR3 spans 15 amino acids. The germline V gene encodes CDR1 SGHDT and CDR2 YYEEEE. The CDR3 nucleotides read TGTGCCAGCAGCTTGGGTAGCGTGCCATACAATGAGCAGTTCTTC. Its translation: CASSLGSVPYNEQFF.

V is TRBV25-1 and J is TRBJ1-3; no clear D gene. Trimming took 0 bases from V and 2 from J, leaving 2 bases between them. The CDR3 spans 13 residues. CDR1 and CDR2 (germline): MGHDK, SYGVNS. CDR3: CASSEYTGNTIYF. The CDR3 DNA reads TGTGCCAGCAGTGAATATACTGGAAACACCATATATTTT.

At least ten counts were recorded for this clone. The chain uses TRBV28 and TRBJ1-1; D remains ambiguous. The germline CDR1 and CDR2 sequences are MDHEN and SYDVKM. Trimming shortened V by 6 bases and J by 3 bases, and 11 bases separated the two germline ends. This CDR3 is built from 13 residues. The CDR3 DNA is TGTGCCAGCAGGGAGGGTCCCCACACTGAAGCTTTCTTT. It codes for CASREGPHTEAFF.

A few counts support this clone. The genes are TRBV19 and TRBJ2-1; D is perhaps TRBD2 (5 bases). The J call may not be correct, given that the DNA end is closer to TRBJ2-7. Germline CDR1 reads LNHDA; CDR2 reads SQIVND (reference sequence). The CDR3 sequence is 15 residues long. CDR3 sequence reads: CASSHFGERYNEQYF. CDR3 nucleotides: TGTGCCAGTAGTCACTTCGGGGAGCGCTACAATGAGCAGTACTTC.

This clone has only a few counts. This sequence joins TRBV7-3 and TRBJ2-2, with D hard to call. V gave up 4 bases and J gave up 7 bases, with 4 bases separating them. The CDR3 consists of 11 residues. The germline CDR1 and CDR2 sequences are SGHTA and FQGTGA. Here the CDR3 reads CASSSGGELFF. The CDR3 DNA sequence: TGTGCCAGCAGCTCCGGCGGGGAGCTGTTTTTT.

On this clone itself: At one end the junction does not follow the germline gene, possibly because of a read error. The chain recombines TRBV4-1 with TRBJ2-7; D is tentatively TRBD1 or TRBD2 (5 bases each). This CDR3 contains 12 residues. Germline V gene sequence: CDR1 MGHRA, CDR2 YSYEKL. The CDR3 DNA sequence: TGCGCCAGCAGCCTGCCCCTAGGGGAGCATTACTTC. Translated, it gives CASSLPLGEHYF.

The gene calls are TRBV4-1 and TRBJ1-2; D unclear. The CDR3 length is 13 residues. The V end lost 1 base, the J end lost 10 bases, and 13 bases lay between the germline ends. CDR1 is MGHRA, CDR2 YSYEKL, per germline. CDR3 in DNA: TGCGCCAGCAGCCAAGGTGGGTTAGTTTTCTACACCTTC. Translation: CASSQGGLVFYTF.

Concerning this clone itself: The germline gene is not matched at one end of the junction; a read error may be the cause. The CDR3 reads CASSTASGPANYGYTF. The CDR3 DNA reads TGTGCGAGCAGCACGGCCAGCGGACCGGCTAACTATGGCTACACCTTC. This chain links TRBV7-8 with TRBJ1-2; D ambiguous. The CDR3 is 16 residues long. Germline-derived CDR1 and CDR2 are SGHVS and FQNEAQ.

This clone was seen many times. The chain joins TRBV19 to TRBJ2-5; D unclear. Germline loops: CDR1 LNHDA, CDR2 SQIVND (reference sequence). CDR3 length equals 14 residues. Trimming took off 9 bases at V and 3 bases at J, with 17 bases between the two ends. For the CDR3, the DNA is TGTGCCAGCCGACAAGACCAACTCGAAGAGACCCAGTACTTC. Translated, it gives CASRQDQLEETQYF.

This clone was recorded at least ten times. The chain has TRBV2 and TRBJ1-2, with 10 bases aligning to TRBD1. Germline CDR1 and CDR2: SNHLY and FYNNEI. Trimming removed 4 bases from V and 8 bases from J; junction bases left unmatched: 7. This CDR3 comprises 14 residues. The CDR3 reads CASSGQGATLGYTF. DNA of the CDR3: TGTGCCAGCAGTGGACAGGGGGCGACTTTGGGCTACACCTTC.

This clone was detected many times. The chain has TRBV12-1 and TRBJ2-7; TRBD2 is taken as the D call from the table, unchecked against the DNA. TRBV12-1 is reported as a pseudogene. The CDR3 is 14 amino acids. CDR3 sequence: CASSLGLAGYEQYF. CDR3 nucleotide sequence: TGTGCCAGCAGCTTGGGACTAGCGGGCTACGAGCAGTACTTC.

The chain links TRBV7-9 to TRBJ1-1; D unresolved. V was cut by 7 bases and J by 12 bases, with 18 bases left in between. The germline V gene has CDR1 SEHNR and CDR2 FQNEAQ (reference sequence). CDR3 length: 12 amino acids. The CDR3 coding sequence is TGTGCCAGCATCCCTTCGGCTAATTGGTCTTTCTTT. Protein product: CASIPSANWSFF.

This clone occurred a few times. This rearrangement joins TRBV6-1 to TRBJ2-7, with D perhaps matching TRBD2 (7 bases). V gave up 7 bases and J gave up 2 bases, with 12 bases separating them. Germline CDR1 reads MNHNS; CDR2 reads SASEGT. This CDR3 has 13 amino acids. CDR3 region: CASNRGATYEQYF. DNA of the CDR3: TGTGCCAGCAATCGGGGGGCCACCTACGAGCAGTACTTC.

This clone was found many times. The gene calls are TRBV30 and TRBJ2-5; 8 bases match TRBD1. Germline V gene data show CDR1 as GTSNPN and CDR2 as SVGIG (reference sequence). V lost 4 bases and J lost 4; bases outside the gene matches: 5. The CDR3 runs 13 residues. This CDR3 is CAWKGQGRETQYF. CDR3 nucleotide sequence: TGTGCCTGGAAAGGACAGGGTAGAGAGACCCAGTACTTC.

At least ten counts were recorded for this clone. It may be a read error: a sequence one base away is much more abundant. The rearrangement uses TRBV2 and TRBJ2-7; no clear D gene. Germline V lookup: CDR1 SNHLY, CDR2 FYNNEI. The CDR3 covers 15 residues. The V end lost 0 bases, the J end lost 5 bases, and 14 bases lay between the germline ends. The CDR3 DNA reads TGTGCCAGCAGTGAAGCAACTCACAAAGTCCACGAGCAGTACTTC. It specifies CASSEATHKVHEQYF.